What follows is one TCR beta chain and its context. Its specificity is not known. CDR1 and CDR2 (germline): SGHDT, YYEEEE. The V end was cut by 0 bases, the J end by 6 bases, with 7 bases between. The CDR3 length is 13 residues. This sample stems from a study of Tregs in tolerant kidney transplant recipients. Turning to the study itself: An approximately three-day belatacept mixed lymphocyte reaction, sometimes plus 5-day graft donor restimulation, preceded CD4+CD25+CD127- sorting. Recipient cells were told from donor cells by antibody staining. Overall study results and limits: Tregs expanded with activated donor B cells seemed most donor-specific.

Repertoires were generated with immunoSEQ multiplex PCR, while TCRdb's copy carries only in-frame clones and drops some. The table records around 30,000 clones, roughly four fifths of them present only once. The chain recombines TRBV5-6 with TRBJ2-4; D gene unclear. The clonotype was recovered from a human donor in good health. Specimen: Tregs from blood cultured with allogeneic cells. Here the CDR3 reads CASSLGQINIQYF. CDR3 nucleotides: TGTGCCAGCAGCTTGGGTCAGATAAACATTCAGTACTTC.